This T cell receptor beta chain was sequenced during a study of control samples from healthy donors and cancer patients. Measured with immunoSEQ multiplex PCR; TCRdb has only the in-frame clones, and not every one. Of over 45,000 clones in the sample, about 92% were seen once. Germline loops: CDR1 SGHRS, CDR2 YFSETQ. This CDR3 region has 15 residues. V lost 0 bases and J 2 bases, leaving 11 bases between the germline ends. The sequencing sample was made of PBMCs. J is TRBJ1-1 and V is TRBV5-1, with TRBD1 as a possible D gene (5 bases). The sequence came from a man aged 40-49 years with colorectal cancer. CDR3 protein: CASSLGGTYNTEAFF. The DNA of the CDR3 is TGCGCCAGCAGCTTGGGGGGGACTTACAACACTGAAGCTTTCTTT.